The next 25 T cell receptor beta chains were all read from a single sample in a study of T-cell reconstitution after alpha-beta-depleted transplantation in children. The TCRbeta library was prepared with unique molecular identifiers. TCRdb recomputed calls from the PCR reads with MiXCR, one row per CDR3 protein. Altogether fewer than 200,000 distinct CDR3 sequences are present, over 5.5% being singletons, with the ten largest covering 3%. Source: PBMCs from the stem cell graft donor, taken from the stem cell graft. These receptors were taken from a human donor who donated a stem cell graft to a child with Wiskott-Aldrich syndrome.

This clonotype was counted at least ten times. The chain employs TRBV20-1 and TRBJ2-5; TRBD2 aligns across 9 bases. The CDR3 spans 14 residues. Germline values: CDR1 DFQATT, CDR2 SNEGSKA (reference sequence). V shed 1 base, J shed 5 bases, and the junction held 5 bases outside the gene matches. CDR3 amino acids: CSARGSGGWETQYF. The CDR3 DNA sequence: TGCAGTGCTAGAGGGAGCGGGGGGTGGGAGACCCAGTACTTC.

For this clonotype: A much bigger clone sits one base away, suggesting this may be a read error. The chain uses TRBV7-9 and TRBJ2-1, with TRBD2 matching over 8 bases. The CDR3 contains 16 residues. V lost 5 bases, J lost 5 bases, and 11 bases stayed unmatched. Looked up from germline, CDR1 is SEHNR and CDR2 is FQNEAQ (reference sequence). CDR3 sequence reads: CASSPDSAGDDNEQFF. In DNA form, the CDR3 reads TGTGCCAGCAGCCCCGATTCAGCGGGGGATGACAATGAGCAGTTCTTC.

This clonotype came up many times. The chain has TRBV28 and TRBJ2-7; TRBD2 agrees at 7 bases. CDR1 and CDR2 from the germline V gene are MDHEN and SYDVKM. The V gene end was trimmed by 8 bases and the J gene end by 2 bases; junction bases not matched to a gene: 3. The CDR3 contains 12 residues. The DNA of the CDR3 is TGTGCCAGCGGGGGGGGTCCCTACGAGCAGTACTTC. Its translation is CASGGGPYEQYF.

This clonotype was recorded at least ten times. The chain links TRBV12-3 or TRBV12-4 to TRBJ2-1; maybe TRBD1 (5 bases). Trimming shortened V by 3 bases and J by 5 bases, and 20 bases separated the two germline ends. The CDR3 is 17 residues long. The CDR3 is CASSFRQDRLWHNEQFF. DNA of the CDR3: TGTGCCAGCAGTTTCCGCCAAGACAGACTTTGGCACAATGAGCAGTTCTTC.

Ten or more counts support this clonotype. The CDR3 nucleotides are TGTGCCAGCAGTTTGACGTCAATGAACACTGAAGCTTTCTTT. The encoded protein is CASSLTSMNTEAFF. The chain carries TRBV27 and TRBJ1-1; D gene uncertain. V gave up 3 bases and J gave up 0 bases, with 8 bases separating them. The CDR3 covers 14 residues. The germline CDR1 and CDR2 sequences are MNHEY and SMNVEV (reference sequence).

Ten or more counts support this clonotype. The chain uses TRBV15 and TRBJ2-1; D could derive from TRBD1 or TRBD2 (5 bases each). The CDR3 runs to 13 residues. Germline V gene data show CDR1 as LNHNV and CDR2 as YYDKDF (reference sequence). V dropped 8 bases and J dropped 4 bases, with 12 bases sitting between them. CDR3 sequence reads: CATSGPPYNEQFF. The CDR3 region has the DNA TGTGCCACCTCGGGACCTCCATACAATGAGCAGTTCTTC.

This clonotype was seen at least ten times. The chain recombines TRBV7-9 with TRBJ2-3; 7 bases fit TRBD2. The V and J ends lost 7 bases and 4 bases, in that order; junction bases with no gene match: 8. Germline CDR1 reads SEHNR; CDR2 reads FQNEAQ (reference sequence). This CDR3 has 14 residues. Written as DNA, the CDR3 is TGTGCCAGCAACGGGGCGGGGGTTGCAGATACGCAGTATTTT. Translation gives CASNGAGVADTQYF. Drawing the rest from reference TRBV7-9 and TRBJ2-3, the complete variable domain is DTGVSQNPRHKITKRGQNVTFRCDPISEHNRLYWYRQTLGQGPEFLTYFQNEAQLEKSRLLSDRFSAERPKGSFSTLEIQRTEQGDSAMYLCASNGAGVADTQYFGPGTRLTVL.

This clonotype was seen ten or more times. V is TRBV5-1 and J is TRBJ2-1; perhaps TRBD2 as D (5 bases). The CDR3 sequence is 14 residues long. V shed 4 bases and J shed 8 bases, with 16 bases lying between them. CDR1 is SGHRS and CDR2 is YFSETQ in the germline V gene. The CDR3 nucleotides read TGCGCCAGCAGCCACGGGGTAGGGTTCGATGAGCAGTTCTTC. Its protein is CASSHGVGFDEQFF.

The chain has TRBV3-1 and TRBJ2-6; TRBD1 agrees at 11 bases. In germline, CDR1 is LGHDT, CDR2 YNNKEL (reference sequence). The CDR3 consists of 17 residues. The V and J ends lost 4 bases and 2 bases, in that order; junction bases with no gene match: 4. The CDR3 sequence is CASSPRTGGTGANVLTF. The CDR3 DNA is TGTGCCAGCAGCCCTAGGACAGGGGGCACTGGGGCCAACGTCCTGACTTTC.

This clonotype came up many times. The rearrangement links TRBV7-2 to TRBJ2-2; D gene unclear. Per germline, CDR1 SGHTA and CDR2 FQGNSA. Trimming took off 3 bases at V and 0 bases at J, with 11 bases between the two ends. CDR3 length: 16 residues. CDR3 sequence reads: CASSFLSAANTGELFF. CDR3 nucleotide sequence: TGTGCCAGCAGCTTCTTATCAGCCGCGAACACCGGGGAGCTGTTTTTT.

This clonotype appeared many times. The genes are TRBV5-1 and TRBJ2-5; tentative D call: TRBD1 (6 bases). The germline CDR1 and CDR2 sequences are SGHRS and YFSETQ. V lost 3 bases to trimming and J lost 1 base, with 22 bases between them. There are 18 residues in the CDR3. The DNA of the CDR3 is TGCGCCAGCAGCTATAGACAGGACGGCTCGATGCGCCAAGAGACCCAGTACTTC. This codes for CASSYRQDGSMRQETQYF.

This clonotype was observed many times. This CDR3 reads CASSSGASNQPQHF. CDR3 in DNA: TGCGCCAGCAGCTCAGGGGCGAGCAATCAGCCCCAGCATTTT. The J gene is TRBJ1-5, the V gene TRBV5-1, with D possibly TRBD1 on 6 matching bases. The V gene lost 3 bases and the J gene lost 1 base, with 8 bases spanning the gap. The CDR3 length is 14 residues. Germline V lookup: CDR1 SGHRS, CDR2 YFSETQ. Full variable domain (remainder filled in from reference TRBV5-1 and TRBJ1-5): KAGVTQTPRYLIKTRGQQVTLSCSPISGHRSVSWYQQTPGQGLQFLFEYFSETQRNKGNFPGRFSGRQFSNSRSEMNVSTLELGDSALYLCASSSGASNQPQHFGDGTRLSIL.

Points on this clonotype: A read error may explain this, as a much larger clone is one base away. The chain links TRBV27 to TRBJ2-1; D is perhaps TRBD1 (6 bases). The CDR3 is 13 amino acids. Germline values: CDR1 MNHEY, CDR2 SMNVEV (reference sequence). The CDR3 DNA is TGTGCCATCAGTTTTGGCAGGGGCAATGAGCAGTTCTTC. Translating gives CAISFGRGNEQFF.

As for this clonotype: A read error may explain this, as a much larger clone is one base away. In nucleotides, the CDR3 is TGTGCCAGCAGTGAGACCAGCGGTAACTGCGAGCAGTACTTC. Its translation: CASSETSGNCEQYF. The chain recombines TRBV2 with TRBJ2-7; the D gene is possibly TRBD2 (5 bases). The germline CDR1 and CDR2 sequences are SNHLY and FYNNEI. Trimming took 3 bases from V and 6 from J, leaving 15 bases between them. The CDR3 is 14 amino acids.

There are many counts of this clonotype. This chain joins TRBV20-1 and TRBJ1-1; D not certain. The CDR3 runs 12 residues. The V end lost 3 bases, the J end lost 1 base, and 6 bases lay between the germline ends. Per the germline V gene, CDR1 is DFQATT and CDR2 is SNEGSKA (reference sequence). For the CDR3, the DNA is TGCAGTGCTAGGAGGGCGAACACTGAAGCTTTCTTT. Translation gives CSARRANTEAFF.

This clonotype came up many times. V is TRBV9 and J is TRBJ1-3; perhaps TRBD1 as D (6 bases). Germline V gives CDR1 SGDLS, CDR2 YYNGEE. This CDR3 contains 16 residues. Trimming took 4 bases from V and 4 from J, leaving 18 bases between them. The CDR3 region is CASSPRGVQAGNTIYF. The CDR3 DNA reads as TGTGCCAGCAGCCCAAGGGGGGTGCAGGCGGGAAACACCATATATTTT.

This clonotype has at least ten counts. The chain recombines TRBV4-1 with TRBJ2-1; D is uncertain. Trimming took 0 bases from V and 8 from J, leaving 20 bases between them. CDR3 length equals 17 residues. Germline CDR1 MGHRA, CDR2 YSYEKL. CDR3 region: CASSQDFEMSRKDEQFF. The CDR3 nucleotides read TGCGCCAGCAGCCAAGATTTCGAGATGTCTCGGAAGGATGAGCAGTTCTTC.

This clonotype was observed many times. CDR3 region: CSARGQGAVAEAFF. CDR3 sequence (DNA): TGCAGTGCTAGAGGGCAGGGGGCCGTCGCTGAAGCTTTCTTT. The chain carries TRBV20-1 and TRBJ1-1; 8 nucleotides agree with TRBD1. Germline V CDR1 and CDR2: DFQATT, SNEGSKA (reference sequence). This CDR3 is 14 amino acids long. Trimming took 1 base from V and 6 from J; bases not matched to a gene: 7.

This clonotype came up many times. J is TRBJ1-5 and V is TRBV29-1; D possibly corresponds to TRBD1 (6 bases). This CDR3 contains 13 residues. V was clipped by 5 bases and J by 1 base, with 9 bases between them. Germline V gene data show CDR1 as SQVTM and CDR2 as ANQGSEA. CDR3 protein: CSVCQGSNQPQHF. As DNA, the CDR3 is TGCAGCGTTTGCCAGGGGAGCAATCAGCCCCAGCATTTT.

This clonotype was recorded at least ten times. The gene calls are TRBV11-2 and TRBJ2-1; 8 nucleotides agree with TRBD1. CDR1 is SGHAT and CDR2 is FQNNGV in the germline V gene. Unmatched junction bases numbered 10, after V lost 6 bases and J lost 15 bases. This CDR3 is 12 amino acids long. The CDR3 DNA is TGTGCCAGCAGACCTGGACAGGGCCTACGGTTCTTC. It yields the protein CASRPGQGLRFF.

Remarks on this clonotype: This sequence may be a read error, since a much larger clone differs from it by one base. V is TRBV3-1 and J is TRBJ2-7, with D maybe TRBD2 (6 bases). Per germline, CDR1 LGHDT and CDR2 YNNKEL (reference sequence). The CDR3 runs 15 residues. CDR3 amino acids: CPSSPGISGPYEQYF. The CDR3 DNA is TGTCCCAGCAGCCCGGGTATTAGCGGTCCCTACGAGCAGTACTTC.

The rearrangement joins TRBV5-1 to TRBJ2-7, with D perhaps TRBD2 (7 bases). In germline, CDR1 is SGHRS, CDR2 YFSETQ. With 5 bases removed from V and 0 bases from J, the gap between germline ends came to 15 bases. The CDR3 extends over 15 amino acids. The CDR3 reads CASRSAGASSYEQYF. CDR3 coding DNA: TGCGCCAGCAGGAGCGCGGGGGCAAGCTCCTACGAGCAGTACTTC.

This clonotype was found many times. The chain couples TRBV12-3 or TRBV12-4 to TRBJ2-1; 9 bases map to TRBD2. CDR3 size: 15 residues. V lost 5 bases, J lost 5 bases, and 7 bases stayed unmatched. CDR3 DNA sequence: TGTGCCAGCAGTCCTCAGGGACTAGCTAACAATGAGCAGTTCTTC. It translates to CASSPQGLANNEQFF.

This clonotype was seen many times. V and J are TRBV2 and TRBJ2-1; D unresolved. V lost 4 bases and J 4 bases, leaving 11 bases between the germline ends. CDR1 is SNHLY and CDR2 is FYNNEI in the germline V gene. The CDR3 consists of 14 residues. In nucleotides, the CDR3 is TGTGCCAGCAGTGCCCAGTCTCTTTACAATGAGCAGTTCTTC. Its translation is CASSAQSLYNEQFF.

The rearrangement links TRBV7-9 to TRBJ2-7; D may match TRBD1 or TRBD2 (5 bases each). This CDR3 has 14 residues. V lost 5 bases to trimming and J lost 5 bases, with 16 bases between them. CDR1 SEHNR and CDR2 FQNEAQ come from the germline V gene (reference sequence). The CDR3, as DNA: TGTGCCAGCAGCCGGGGCGCAGGGAACGACGAGCAGTACTTC. It codes for CASSRGAGNDEQYF.